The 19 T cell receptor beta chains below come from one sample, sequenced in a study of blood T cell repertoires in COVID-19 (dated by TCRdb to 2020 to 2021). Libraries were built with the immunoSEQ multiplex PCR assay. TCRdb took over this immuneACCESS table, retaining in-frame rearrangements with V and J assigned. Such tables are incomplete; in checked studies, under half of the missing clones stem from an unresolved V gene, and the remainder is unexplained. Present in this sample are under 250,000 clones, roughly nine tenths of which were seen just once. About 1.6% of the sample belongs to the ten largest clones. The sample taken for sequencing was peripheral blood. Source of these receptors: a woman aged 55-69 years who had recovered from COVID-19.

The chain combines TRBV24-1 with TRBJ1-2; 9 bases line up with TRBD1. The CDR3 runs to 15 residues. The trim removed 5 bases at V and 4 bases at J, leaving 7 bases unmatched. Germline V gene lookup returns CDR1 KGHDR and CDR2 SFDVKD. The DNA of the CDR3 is TGTGCCACCAGTGGTACGGGACAGGGAACCTATGGCTACACCTTC. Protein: CATSGTGQGTYGYTF.

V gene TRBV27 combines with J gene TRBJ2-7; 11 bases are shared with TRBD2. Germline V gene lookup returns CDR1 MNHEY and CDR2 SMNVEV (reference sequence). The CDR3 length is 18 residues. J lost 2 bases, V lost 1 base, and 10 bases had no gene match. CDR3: CASSLFSGGALPAYEQYF. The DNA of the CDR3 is TGTGCCAGCAGTTTATTTAGCGGGGGGGCCTTACCCGCCTACGAGCAGTACTTC.

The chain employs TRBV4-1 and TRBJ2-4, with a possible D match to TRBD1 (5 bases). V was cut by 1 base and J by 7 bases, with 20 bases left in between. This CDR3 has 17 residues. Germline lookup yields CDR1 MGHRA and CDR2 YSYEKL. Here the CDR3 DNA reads TGCGCCAGCAGCCAAGTGAATTTGTTAGTGCCAGGGAACATTCAGTACTTC. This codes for CASSQVNLLVPGNIQYF.

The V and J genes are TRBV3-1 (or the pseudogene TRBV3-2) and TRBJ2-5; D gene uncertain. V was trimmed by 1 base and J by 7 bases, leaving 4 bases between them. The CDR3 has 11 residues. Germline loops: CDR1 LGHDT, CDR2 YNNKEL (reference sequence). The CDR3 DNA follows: TGTGCCAGCAGCCAAGGGGCGACCCAGTACTTC. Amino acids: CASSQGATQYF.

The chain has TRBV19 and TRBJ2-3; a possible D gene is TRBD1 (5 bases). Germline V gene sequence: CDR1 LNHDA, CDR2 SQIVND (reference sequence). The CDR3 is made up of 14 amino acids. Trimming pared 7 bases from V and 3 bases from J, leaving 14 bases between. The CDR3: CASNAGFRTDTQYF. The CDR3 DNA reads TGTGCCAGTAACGCAGGGTTTCGTACAGATACGCAGTATTTT.

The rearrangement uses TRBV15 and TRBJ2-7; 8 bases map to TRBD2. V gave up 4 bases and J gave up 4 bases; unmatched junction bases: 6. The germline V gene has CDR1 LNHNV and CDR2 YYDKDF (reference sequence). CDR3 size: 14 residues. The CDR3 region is CATSKDPGGYEQYF. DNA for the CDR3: TGTGCCACCAGCAAGGACCCGGGGGGGTACGAGCAGTACTTC.

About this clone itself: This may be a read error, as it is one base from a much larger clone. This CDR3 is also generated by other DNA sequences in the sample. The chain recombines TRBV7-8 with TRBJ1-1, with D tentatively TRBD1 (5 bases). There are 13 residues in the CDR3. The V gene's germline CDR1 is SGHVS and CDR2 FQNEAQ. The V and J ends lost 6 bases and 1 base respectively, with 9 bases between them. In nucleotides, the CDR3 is TGTGCCAGCAGTCCTACAGGGAACACTGAAGCTTTCTTT. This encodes CASSPTGNTEAFF.

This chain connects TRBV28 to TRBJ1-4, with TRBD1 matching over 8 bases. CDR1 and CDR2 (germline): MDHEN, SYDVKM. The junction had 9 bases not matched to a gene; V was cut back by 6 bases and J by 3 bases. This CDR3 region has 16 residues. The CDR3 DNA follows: TGTGCCAGCAGGACAGGGGAGCAGTTGGCTAATGAAAAACTGTTTTTT. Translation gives CASRTGEQLANEKLFF.

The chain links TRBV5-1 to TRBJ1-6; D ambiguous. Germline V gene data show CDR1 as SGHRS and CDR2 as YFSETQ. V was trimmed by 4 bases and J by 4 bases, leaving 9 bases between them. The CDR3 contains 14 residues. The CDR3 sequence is CASSSDGYNSPLHF. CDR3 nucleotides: TGCGCCAGCAGCAGCGACGGGTATAATTCACCCCTCCACTTT.

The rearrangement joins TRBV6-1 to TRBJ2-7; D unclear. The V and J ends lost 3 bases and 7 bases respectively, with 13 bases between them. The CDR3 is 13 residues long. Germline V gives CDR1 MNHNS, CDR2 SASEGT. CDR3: CASSDPPTREQYF. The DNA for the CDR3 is TGTGCCAGCAGTGACCCACCGACAAGAGAGCAGTACTTC.

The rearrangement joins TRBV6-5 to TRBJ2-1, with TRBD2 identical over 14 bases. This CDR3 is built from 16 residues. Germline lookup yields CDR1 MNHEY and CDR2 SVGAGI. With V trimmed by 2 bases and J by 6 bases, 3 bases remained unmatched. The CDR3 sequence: CASSYHGLAGGNEQFF. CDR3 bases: TGTGCCAGCAGTTACCATGGACTAGCGGGGGGCAATGAGCAGTTCTTC.

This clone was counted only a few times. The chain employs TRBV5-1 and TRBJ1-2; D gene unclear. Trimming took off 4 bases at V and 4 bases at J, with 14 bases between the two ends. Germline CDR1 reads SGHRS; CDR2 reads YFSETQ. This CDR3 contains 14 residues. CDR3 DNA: TGCGCCAGCAGCCCGACAAGCCTGGGCTATGGCTACACCTTC. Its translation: CASSPTSLGYGYTF.

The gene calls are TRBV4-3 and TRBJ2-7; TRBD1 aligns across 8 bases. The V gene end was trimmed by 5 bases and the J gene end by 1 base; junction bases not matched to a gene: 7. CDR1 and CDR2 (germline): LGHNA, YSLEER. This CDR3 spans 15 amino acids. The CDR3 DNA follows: TGCGCCAGCAGCGTCCGGACAGGGCTATCCTACGAGCAGTACTTC. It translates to CASSVRTGLSYEQYF.

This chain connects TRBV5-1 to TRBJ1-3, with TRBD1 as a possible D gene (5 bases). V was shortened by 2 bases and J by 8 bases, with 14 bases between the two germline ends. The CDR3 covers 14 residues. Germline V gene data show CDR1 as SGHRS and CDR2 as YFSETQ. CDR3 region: CASSFGTPGDTIYF. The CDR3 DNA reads TGCGCCAGCAGCTTTGGGACGCCGGGGGACACCATATATTTT.

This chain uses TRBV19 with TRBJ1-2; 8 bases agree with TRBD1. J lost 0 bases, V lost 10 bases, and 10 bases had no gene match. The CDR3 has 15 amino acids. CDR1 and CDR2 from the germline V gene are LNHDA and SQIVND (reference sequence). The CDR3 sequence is CATHPGGQANYGYTF. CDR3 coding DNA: TGTGCCACTCACCCAGGGGGCCAAGCTAACTATGGCTACACCTTC.

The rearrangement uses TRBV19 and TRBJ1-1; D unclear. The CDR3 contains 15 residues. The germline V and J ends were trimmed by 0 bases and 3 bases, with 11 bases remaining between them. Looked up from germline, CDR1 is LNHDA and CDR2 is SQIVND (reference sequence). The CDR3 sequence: CASSIEAGPDTEAFF. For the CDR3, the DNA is TGTGCCAGTAGTATAGAGGCTGGGCCGGACACTGAAGCTTTCTTT.

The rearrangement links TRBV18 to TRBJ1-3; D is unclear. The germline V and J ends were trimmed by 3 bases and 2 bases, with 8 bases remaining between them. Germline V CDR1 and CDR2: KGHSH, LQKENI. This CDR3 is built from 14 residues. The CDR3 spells CASSPSYAGNTIYF. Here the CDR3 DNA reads TGTGCCAGCTCACCGTCCTACGCTGGAAACACCATATATTTT.

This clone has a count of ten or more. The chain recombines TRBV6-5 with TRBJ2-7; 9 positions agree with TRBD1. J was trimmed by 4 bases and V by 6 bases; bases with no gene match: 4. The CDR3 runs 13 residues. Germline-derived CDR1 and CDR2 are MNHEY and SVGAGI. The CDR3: CASSRDREYEQYF. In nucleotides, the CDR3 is TGTGCCAGCAGCAGGGACAGGGAGTACGAGCAGTACTTC.

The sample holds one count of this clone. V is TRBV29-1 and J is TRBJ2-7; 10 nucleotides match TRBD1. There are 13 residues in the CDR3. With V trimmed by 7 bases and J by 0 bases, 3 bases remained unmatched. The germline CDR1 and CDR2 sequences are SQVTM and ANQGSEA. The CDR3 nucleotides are TGCAGCGGCGGACAGGGGGGCTCCTACGAGCAGTACTTC. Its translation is CSGGQGGSYEQYF.